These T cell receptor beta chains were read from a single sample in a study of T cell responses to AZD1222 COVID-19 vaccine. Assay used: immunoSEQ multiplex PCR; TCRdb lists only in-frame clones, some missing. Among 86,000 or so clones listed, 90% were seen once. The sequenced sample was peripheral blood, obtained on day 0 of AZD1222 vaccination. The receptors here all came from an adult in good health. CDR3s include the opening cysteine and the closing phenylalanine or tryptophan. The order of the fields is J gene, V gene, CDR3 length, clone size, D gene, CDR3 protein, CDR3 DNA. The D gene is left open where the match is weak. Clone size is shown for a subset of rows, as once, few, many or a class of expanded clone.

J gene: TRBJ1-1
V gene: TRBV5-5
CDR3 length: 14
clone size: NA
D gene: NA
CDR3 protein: CASSFFRAYTEAFF
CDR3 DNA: TGTGCCAGCAGCTTTTTCAGGGCCTACACTGAAGCTTTCTTT

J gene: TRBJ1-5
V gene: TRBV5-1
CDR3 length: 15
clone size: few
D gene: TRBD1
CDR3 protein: CASSLQGGDTQPQHF
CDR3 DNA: TGCGCCAGCAGCTTGCAAGGGGGCGATACTCAGCCCCAGCATTTT

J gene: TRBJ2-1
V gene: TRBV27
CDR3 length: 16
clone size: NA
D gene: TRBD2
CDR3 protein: CASSEVAGSSYNEQFF
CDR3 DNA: TGTGCCAGCAGCGAGGTAGCGGGGAGCTCCTACAATGAGCAGTTCTTC

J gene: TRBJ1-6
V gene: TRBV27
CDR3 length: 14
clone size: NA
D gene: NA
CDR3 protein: CASSPSRGDSPLHF
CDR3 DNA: TGTGCCAGCAGTCCCTCGAGGGGGGATTCACCCCTCCACTTT

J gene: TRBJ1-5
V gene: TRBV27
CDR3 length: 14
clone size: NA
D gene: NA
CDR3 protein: CASRPAGRNQPQHF
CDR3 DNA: TGTGCCAGCAGACCTGCGGGTCGCAATCAGCCCCAGCATTTT

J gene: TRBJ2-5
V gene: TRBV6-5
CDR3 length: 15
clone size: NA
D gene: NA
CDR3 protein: CASRRRGLAQETQYF
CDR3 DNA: TGTGCCAGCAGGCGCCGCGGGCTAGCCCAGGAGACCCAGTACTTC

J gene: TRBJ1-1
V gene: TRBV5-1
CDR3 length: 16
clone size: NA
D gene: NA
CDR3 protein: CASSSGVGGMNTEAFF
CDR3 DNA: TGCGCCAGCAGCTCCGGAGTAGGGGGGATGAACACTGAAGCTTTCTTT

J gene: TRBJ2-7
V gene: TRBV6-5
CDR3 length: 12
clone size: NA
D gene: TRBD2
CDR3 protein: CASKSGGSEQYF
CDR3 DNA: TGTGCCAGCAAAAGCGGCGGGAGCGAGCAGTACTTC

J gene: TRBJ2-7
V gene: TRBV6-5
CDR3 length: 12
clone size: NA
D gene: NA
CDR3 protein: CASSYGGGEQYF
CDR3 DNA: TGTGCCAGCAGTTACGGTGGGGGCGAGCAGTACTTC

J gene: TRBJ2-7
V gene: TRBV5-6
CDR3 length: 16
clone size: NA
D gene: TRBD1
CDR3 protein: CASNYGGQALRYEQYF
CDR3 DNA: TGTGCCAGCAACTACGGCGGACAGGCTCTTCGGTACGAGCAGTACTTC

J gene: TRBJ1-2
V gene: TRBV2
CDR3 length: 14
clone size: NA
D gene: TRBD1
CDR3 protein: CASSARQGVYGYTF
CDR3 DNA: TGTGCCAGCAGTGCTAGACAGGGCGTCTATGGCTACACCTTC

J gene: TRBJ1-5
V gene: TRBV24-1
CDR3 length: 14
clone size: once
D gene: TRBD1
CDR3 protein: CATSGGQGRQPQHF
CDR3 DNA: TGTGCCACCAGTGGGGGACAGGGCAGGCAGCCCCAGCATTTT

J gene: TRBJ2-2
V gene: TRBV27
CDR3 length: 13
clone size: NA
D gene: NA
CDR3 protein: CASSPSNTGELFF
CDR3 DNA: TGTGCCAGCAGTCCCTCGAACACCGGGGAGCTGTTTTTT

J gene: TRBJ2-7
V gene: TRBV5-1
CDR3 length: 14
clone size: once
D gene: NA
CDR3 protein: CASSRVRGSYEQYF
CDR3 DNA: TGCGCCAGCAGCCGGGTCCGGGGGAGCTACGAGCAGTACTTC

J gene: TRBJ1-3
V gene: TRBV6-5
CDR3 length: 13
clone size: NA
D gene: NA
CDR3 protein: CASARGSGNTIYF
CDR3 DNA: TGTGCCAGCGCCAGGGGCTCTGGAAACACCATATATTTT

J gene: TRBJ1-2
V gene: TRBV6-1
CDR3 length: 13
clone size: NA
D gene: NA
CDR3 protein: CASSEGTVYGYTF
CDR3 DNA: TGTGCCAGCAGTGAGGGGACCGTCTATGGCTACACCTTC

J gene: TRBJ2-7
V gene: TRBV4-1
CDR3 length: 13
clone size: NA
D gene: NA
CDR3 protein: CASSQEPVYEQYF
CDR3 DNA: TGCGCCAGCAGCCAAGAACCTGTCTACGAGCAGTACTTC

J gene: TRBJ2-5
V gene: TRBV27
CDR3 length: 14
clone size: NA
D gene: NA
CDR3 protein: CASSSGWASETQYF
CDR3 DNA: TGTGCCAGCAGTTCCGGTTGGGCATCGGAGACCCAGTACTTC

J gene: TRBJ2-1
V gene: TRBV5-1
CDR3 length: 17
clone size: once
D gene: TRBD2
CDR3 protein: CATYPGKGLAGSNEQFF
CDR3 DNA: TGCGCCACCTACCCGGGGAAAGGACTAGCGGGGTCCAATGAGCAGTTCTTC

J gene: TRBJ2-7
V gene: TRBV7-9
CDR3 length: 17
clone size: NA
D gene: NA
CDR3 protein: CASSSPGLGRSGYEQYF
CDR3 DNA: TGTGCCAGCAGCTCCCCGGGTCTGGGCCGATCTGGCTACGAGCAGTACTTC

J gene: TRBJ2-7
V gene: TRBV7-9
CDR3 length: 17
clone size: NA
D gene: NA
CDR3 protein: CASSLAGISVGGNEQYF
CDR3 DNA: TGTGCCAGCAGCTTAGCCGGGATCAGCGTTGGTGGGAACGAGCAGTACTTC

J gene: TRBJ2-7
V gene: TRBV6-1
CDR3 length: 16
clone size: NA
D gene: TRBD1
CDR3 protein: CASSEPWTGESYEQYF
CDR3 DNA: TGTGCCAGCAGTGAACCCTGGACAGGGGAGAGCTACGAGCAGTACTTC

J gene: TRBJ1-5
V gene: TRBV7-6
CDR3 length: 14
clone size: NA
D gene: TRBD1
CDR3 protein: CASSSGGAGQPQHF
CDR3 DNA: TGTGCCAGCAGCTCAGGGGGCGCAGGACAGCCCCAGCATTTT

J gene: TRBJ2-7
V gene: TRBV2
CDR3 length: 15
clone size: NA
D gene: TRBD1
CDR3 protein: CASSPDRASSYEQYF
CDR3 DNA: TGTGCCAGCAGCCCTGACAGGGCGAGCTCCTACGAGCAGTACTTC

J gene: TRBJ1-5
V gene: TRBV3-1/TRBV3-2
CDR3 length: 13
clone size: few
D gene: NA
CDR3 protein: CASSQDDRTAQHF
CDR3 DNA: TGTGCCAGCAGCCAAGACGACAGAACGGCCCAGCATTTT

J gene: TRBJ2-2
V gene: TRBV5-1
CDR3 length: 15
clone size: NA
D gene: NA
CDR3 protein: CASSLVSGWTGELFF
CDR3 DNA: TGCGCCAGCAGCTTGGTGTCAGGGTGGACCGGGGAGCTGTTTTTT

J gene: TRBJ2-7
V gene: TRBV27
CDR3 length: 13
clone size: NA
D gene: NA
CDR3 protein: CASSSDRLREQYF
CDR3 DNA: TGTGCCAGCAGTTCAGACAGGTTAAGGGAGCAGTACTTC

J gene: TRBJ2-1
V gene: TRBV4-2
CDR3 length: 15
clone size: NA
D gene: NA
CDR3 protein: CASSQDRAPYNEQFF
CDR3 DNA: TGTGCCAGCAGCCAAGATCGGGCCCCCTACAATGAGCAGTTCTTC

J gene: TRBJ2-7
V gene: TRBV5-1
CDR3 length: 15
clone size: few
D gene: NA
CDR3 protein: CASSSGPGMSYEQYF
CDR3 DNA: TGCGCCAGCAGCTCGGGACCAGGGATGTCCTACGAGCAGTACTTC

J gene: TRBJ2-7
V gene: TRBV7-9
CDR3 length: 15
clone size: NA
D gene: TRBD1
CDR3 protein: CASSPRTGVRNEQYF
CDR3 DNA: TGTGCCAGCAGCCCACGGACAGGGGTCCGGAACGAGCAGTACTTC

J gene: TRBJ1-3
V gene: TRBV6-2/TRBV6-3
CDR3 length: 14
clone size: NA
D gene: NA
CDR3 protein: CASSYSTPGNTIYF
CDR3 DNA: TGTGCCAGCAGTTACTCGACGCCTGGAAACACCATATATTTT

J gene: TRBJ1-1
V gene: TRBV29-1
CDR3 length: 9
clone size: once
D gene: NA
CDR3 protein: CSVESEAFF
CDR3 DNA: TGCAGCGTTGAATCTGAAGCTTTCTTT

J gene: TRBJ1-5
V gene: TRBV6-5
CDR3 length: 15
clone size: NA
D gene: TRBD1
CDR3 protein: CASSYSRDRGQPQHF
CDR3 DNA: TGTGCCAGCAGTTACTCGAGGGACAGGGGGCAGCCCCAGCATTTT

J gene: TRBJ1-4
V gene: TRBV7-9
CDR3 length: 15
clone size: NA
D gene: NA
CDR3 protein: CASSLVAVTNEKLFF
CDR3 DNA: TGTGCCAGCAGCTTAGTCGCAGTGACTAATGAAAAACTGTTTTTT

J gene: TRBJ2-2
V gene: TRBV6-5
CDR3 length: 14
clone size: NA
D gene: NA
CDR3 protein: CASSYFKGIGELFF
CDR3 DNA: TGTGCCAGCAGTTACTTTAAGGGAATCGGGGAGCTGTTTTTT

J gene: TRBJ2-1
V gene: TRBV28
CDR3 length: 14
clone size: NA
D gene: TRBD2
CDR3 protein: CASRPSGSIREQFF
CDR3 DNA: TGTGCCAGCAGACCTAGCGGGAGTATACGCGAGCAGTTCTTC

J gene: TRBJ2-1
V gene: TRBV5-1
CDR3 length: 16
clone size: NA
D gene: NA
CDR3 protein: CASSLFGFSSYNEQFF
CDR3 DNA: TGCGCCAGCAGCTTGTTCGGTTTTAGCTCCTACAATGAGCAGTTCTTC

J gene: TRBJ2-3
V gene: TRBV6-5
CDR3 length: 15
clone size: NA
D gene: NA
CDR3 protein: CASRVQGGGTDTQYF
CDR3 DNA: TGTGCCAGCAGGGTTCAGGGAGGAGGGACAGATACGCAGTATTTT

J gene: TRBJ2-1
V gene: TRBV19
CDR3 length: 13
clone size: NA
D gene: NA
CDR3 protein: CASGTRMNNEQFF
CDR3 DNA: TGTGCCAGTGGGACAAGAATGAACAATGAGCAGTTCTTC

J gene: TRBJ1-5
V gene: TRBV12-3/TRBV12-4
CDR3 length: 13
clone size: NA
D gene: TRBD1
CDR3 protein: CASSKTGLQPQHF
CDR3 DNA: TGTGCCAGCAGCAAGACAGGGCTTCAGCCCCAGCATTTT

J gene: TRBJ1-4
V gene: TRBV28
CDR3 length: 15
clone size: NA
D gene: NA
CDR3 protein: CASSLSSESNEKLFF
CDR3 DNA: TGTGCCAGCAGTTTATCGTCCGAGTCAAATGAAAAACTGTTTTTT

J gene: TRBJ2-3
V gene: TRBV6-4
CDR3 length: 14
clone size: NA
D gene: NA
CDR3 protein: CASSIRPGTDTQYF
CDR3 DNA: TGTGCCAGCAGTATCCGCCCGGGCACAGATACGCAGTATTTT

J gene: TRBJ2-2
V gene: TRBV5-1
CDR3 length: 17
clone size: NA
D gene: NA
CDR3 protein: CASSPVGGGIPNLGLFF
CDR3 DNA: TGCGCCAGCAGCCCCGTGGGCGGGGGCATCCCGAATCTAGGGCTGTTTTTT

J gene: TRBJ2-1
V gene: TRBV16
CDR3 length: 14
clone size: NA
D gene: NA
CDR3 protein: CASSPGTPRHEQFF
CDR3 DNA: TGTGCCAGCAGCCCAGGGACCCCCCGGCATGAGCAGTTCTTC

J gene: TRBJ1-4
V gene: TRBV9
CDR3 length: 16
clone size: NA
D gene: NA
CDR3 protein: CASSARQSPTNEKLFF
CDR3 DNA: TGTGCCAGCAGCGCACGACAGAGCCCAACTAATGAAAAACTGTTTTTT

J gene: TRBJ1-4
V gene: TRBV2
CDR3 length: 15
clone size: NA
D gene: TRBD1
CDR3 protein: CASVRPGTGDEKLFF
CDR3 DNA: TGTGCCAGCGTAAGACCCGGGACAGGGGATGAAAAACTGTTTTTT

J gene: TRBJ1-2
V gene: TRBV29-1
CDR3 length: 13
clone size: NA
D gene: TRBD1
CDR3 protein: CSVATGGALGYTF
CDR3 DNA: TGCAGCGTGGCCACAGGGGGCGCGTTGGGCTACACCTTC

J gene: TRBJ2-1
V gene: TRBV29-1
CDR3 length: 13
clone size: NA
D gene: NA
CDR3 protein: CSVEDGASNEQFF
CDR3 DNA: TGCAGCGTTGAAGATGGGGCCAGCAATGAGCAGTTCTTC